Listed here are 31 T cell receptor beta chains from one sample, sequenced in a study of CD8 T cells in ankylosing spondylitis. Using its own MiXCR run on the 5' RACE reads, TCRdb lists one record per CDR3 protein. The table records 300,000 to 400,000 distinct CDR3 sequences, approximately 14% of them present only once. Material: blood, either unsorted or a sorted T cell fraction (not recorded which). Source of these receptors: a male donor with ankylosing spondylitis or in good health (not recorded which).

The sample holds many counts of this clonotype. The rearrangement joins TRBV5-1 to TRBJ2-1; 7 bases line up with TRBD2. The CDR3 loop spans 15 amino acids. The germline V gene encodes CDR1 SGHRS and CDR2 YFSETQ. V lost 2 bases and J lost 2; bases outside the gene matches: 4. The CDR3 bases are TGCGCCAGCAGCTTTGTGGGAGGGCCCTACAATGAGCAGTTCTTC. This encodes CASSFVGGPYNEQFF.

This clonotype was recorded at least ten times. The V call is TRBV29-1, the J call TRBJ2-3, with 10 bases lining up with TRBD2. V lost 5 bases, J lost 5 bases, and 4 bases stayed unmatched. The CDR3 runs to 13 residues. Germline V lookup: CDR1 SQVTM, CDR2 ANQGSEA. CDR3 loop: CSVRGLARDTQYF. The CDR3 DNA sequence: TGCAGCGTTAGGGGACTAGCGAGAGATACGCAGTATTTT.

The rearrangement uses TRBV13 and TRBJ2-7; 9 bases fit TRBD1. The CDR3 has 14 amino acids. V was clipped by 5 bases and J by 3 bases; unmatched bases: 5. Germline CDR1 is PRHDT and CDR2 is FYEKMQ (reference sequence). The CDR3: CASSLRDRDYEQYF. In nucleotides, the CDR3 is TGTGCCAGCAGCCTCCGGGACAGGGACTACGAGCAGTACTTC.

This clonotype was found many times. V usage is TRBV20-1 and J usage is TRBJ1-1; unclear D gene. Trimming took 6 bases from V and 0 from J, leaving 14 bases between them. The length of the CDR3 is 14 residues. Looked up from germline, CDR1 is DFQATT and CDR2 is SNEGSKA (reference sequence). The CDR3 loop reads CSAPTLEVNTEAFF. DNA for the CDR3: TGCAGTGCCCCGACGCTCGAGGTGAACACTGAAGCTTTCTTT.

This clonotype was seen only a few times. This sequence joins TRBV6-5 and TRBJ2-1; 9 bases align to TRBD2. V dropped 0 bases and J dropped 8; count of bases not matched to a gene: 11. Germline-derived CDR1 and CDR2 are MNHEY and SVGAGI. The CDR3 runs 17 residues. The CDR3 DNA reads as TGTGCCAGCAGTTACTCGGGACTAGCACCTTCAGGGTATGAGCAGTTCTTC. Amino acid sequence: CASSYSGLAPSGYEQFF.

This clonotype came up many times. The rearrangement joins TRBV4-1 to TRBJ2-3; 11 bases are shared with TRBD2. The V and J ends lost 4 bases and 6 bases, in that order; junction bases with no gene match: 9. This CDR3 is 16 amino acids long. From germline, CDR1 is MGHRA and CDR2 YSYEKL. The CDR3 DNA is TGCGCCAGCAGCCCTTCGACTAGCGGGGTCCGGGATACGCAGTATTTT. This translates into CASSPSTSGVRDTQYF.

The J gene is TRBJ2-2, the V gene TRBV5-6; tentatively, D is TRBD1 (5 bases). CDR1 and CDR2 (germline): SGHDT, YYEEEE. V dropped 1 base and J dropped 6 bases, with 7 bases sitting between them. The CDR3 has 13 amino acids. The CDR3 DNA follows: TGTGCCAGCAGCTTGAGGGGCGCCGGGGAGCTGTTTTTT. Encoded protein: CASSLRGAGELFF.

The chain carries TRBV10-3 and TRBJ1-4; D is undetermined. The CDR3 extends over 14 amino acids. Trimming stripped 10 bases from V and 5 bases from J, with 17 bases between. CDR1 is ENHRY and CDR2 is SYGVKD in the germline V gene. The CDR3 sequence is CATTASGGNEKLFF. The DNA for the CDR3 is TGTGCCACGACGGCCTCGGGAGGAAATGAAAAACTGTTTTTT.

The chain has TRBV7-9 and TRBJ2-1; 9 nucleotides agree with TRBD1. Trimming at V came to 5 bases and at J to 9 bases, leaving 11 bases not matched to a gene. The germline V gene encodes CDR1 SEHNR and CDR2 FQNEAQ (reference sequence). CDR3 size: 15 residues. The chain's CDR3 is CASSRVWDRVSEQFF. In DNA, the CDR3 is TGTGCCAGCAGCCGGGTCTGGGACAGGGTGAGTGAGCAGTTCTTC.

There are a few counts of this clonotype. The chain employs TRBV18 and TRBJ1-1; 8 bases are shared with TRBD1. This CDR3 has 14 residues. Germline loops: CDR1 KGHSH, CDR2 LQKENI. Trimming cost V 6 bases and J 5 bases; bases outside gene matches: 8. The CDR3 region has the DNA TGTGCCAGCTCCCAAGGACAGGGAAAAACTGAAGCTTTCTTT. This translates into CASSQGQGKTEAFF.

The V call is TRBV20-1, the J call TRBJ2-1; D might be TRBD1 (5 bases). CDR3 length: 16 amino acids. With 6 bases removed from V and 6 bases from J, the gap between germline ends came to 24 bases. CDR1 DFQATT and CDR2 SNEGSKA come from the germline V gene (reference sequence). Written as DNA, the CDR3 is TGCAGTGCCGGGCGGAACAGGTTTGATCCACTCAATGAGCAGTTCTTC. It encodes CSAGRNRFDPLNEQFF.

This clonotype was observed a handful of times. The V gene is TRBV6-1, the J gene TRBJ2-2, with 7 bases lining up with TRBD2. V trimming: 2 bases; J trimming: 5 bases; junction bases outside the gene matches: 5. Germline CDR1 and CDR2: MNHNS and SASEGT. The CDR3 runs 15 residues. The CDR3 loop reads CASSEPGEGTGELFF. CDR3 coding DNA: TGTGCCAGCAGTGAACCGGGGGAGGGGACCGGGGAGCTGTTTTTT.

This clonotype has a handful of counts. The V gene is TRBV9, the J gene TRBJ2-7; possibly TRBD1 for D (6 bases). Germline lookup yields CDR1 SGDLS and CDR2 YYNGEE. The CDR3 is 16 residues long. Trimming took off 5 bases at V and 7 bases at J, with 25 bases between the two ends. Here the CDR3 reads CASSPDMWTEKGEQYF. CDR3 sequence (DNA): TGTGCCAGCAGTCCAGACATGTGGACAGAAAAAGGGGAGCAGTACTTC. The variable domain in full, completed from reference TRBV9 and TRBJ2-7, reads DSGVTQTPKHLITATGQRVTLRCSPRSGDLSVYWYQQSLDQGLQFLIQYYNGEERAKGNILERFSAQQFPDLHSELNLSSLELGDSALYFCASSPDMWTEKGEQYFGPGTRLTVT.

This clonotype was seen ten or more times. V gene TRBV12-3 or TRBV12-4 combines with J gene TRBJ2-2, with D perhaps TRBD1 (6 bases). Trimming removed 4 bases from V and 0 bases from J, with 9 bases in between. This CDR3 has 15 residues. CDR3 protein: CASSYGQTNTGELFF. In nucleotides, the CDR3 is TGTGCCAGCAGTTACGGACAGACGAACACCGGGGAGCTGTTTTTT.

A few counts support this clonotype. The genes are TRBV5-1 and TRBJ1-1; D not resolved. Trimming stripped 3 bases from V and 1 base from J, with 7 bases between. The V gene's germline CDR1 is SGHRS and CDR2 YFSETQ. The length of the CDR3 is 13 residues. The CDR3 coding sequence is TGCGCCAGCAGCTGGTCAGGGAACACTGAAGCTTTCTTT. Translating it yields CASSWSGNTEAFF. The full variable domain, its missing parts supplied by reference TRBV5-1 and TRBJ1-1, is KAGVTQTPRYLIKTRGQQVTLSCSPISGHRSVSWYQQTPGQGLQFLFEYFSETQRNKGNFPGRFSGRQFSNSRSEMNVSTLELGDSALYLCASSWSGNTEAFFGQGTRLTVV.

This clonotype was detected a few times. J is TRBJ2-2 and V is TRBV5-1; D is perhaps TRBD2 (5 bases). The ends were cut back, 0 bases at V and 5 bases at J, with 11 bases in the middle. CDR3 size: 15 residues. The germline gives CDR1 SGHRS, CDR2 YFSETQ. The CDR3 reads CASSLASGSTGELFF. CDR3 bases: TGCGCCAGCAGCTTGGCCAGCGGATCAACCGGGGAGCTGTTTTTT.

This clonotype was counted at least ten times. V and J are TRBV7-8 and TRBJ1-5; D ambiguous. The V gene's germline CDR1 is SGHVS and CDR2 FQNEAQ. Trimming stripped 1 base from V and 8 bases from J, with 9 bases between. The CDR3 sequence is 13 residues long. The DNA of the CDR3 is TGTGCCAGCAGCTTAGTTCCAGATAAGCCCCAGCATTTT. Translated: CASSLVPDKPQHF. Together with reference TRBV7-8 and TRBJ1-5, the CDR3 gives the full variable domain: GAGVSQSPRYKVAKRGQDVALRCDPISGHVSLFWYQQALGQGPEFLTYFQNEAQLDKSGLPSDRFFAERPEGSVSTLKIQRTQQEDSAVYLCASSLVPDKPQHFGDGTRLSIL.

Only a few counts were recorded for this clonotype. The chain links TRBV20-1 to TRBJ2-3, with 8 nucleotides matching TRBD2. Germline V gene sequence: CDR1 DFQATT, CDR2 SNEGSKA (reference sequence). CDR3 length: 16 amino acids. After removal of 5 bases from V and 0 bases from J, the junction contained 10 bases not matched to a gene. CDR3 amino acids: CSAQSPSSGSTDTQYF. For the CDR3, the DNA is TGCAGTGCTCAATCCCCCTCTAGCGGGAGCACAGATACGCAGTATTTT.

The chain couples TRBV2 to TRBJ1-2; 7 positions agree with TRBD1. CDR1 is SNHLY and CDR2 is FYNNEI in the germline V gene. V was pared by 3 bases and J by 3 bases, with 7 bases of the junction left unmatched. The CDR3 length is 15 residues. For the CDR3, the DNA is TGTGCCAGCAGTGAGAGACAGGGTCGTGACTATGGCTACACCTTC. Its translation: CASSERQGRDYGYTF. Full variable domain (remainder filled in from reference TRBV2 and TRBJ1-2): EPEVTQTPSHQVTQMGQEVILRCVPISNHLYFYWYRQILGQKVEFLVSFYNNEISEKSEIFDDQFSVERPDGSNFTLKIRSTKLEDSAMYFCASSERQGRDYGYTFGSGTRLTVV.

The rearrangement uses TRBV10-1 and TRBJ2-5, with TRBD1 as a possible D gene (6 bases). The CDR3 length is 13 residues. Trimming pared 3 bases from V and 1 base from J, leaving 6 bases between. CDR1 and CDR2 (germline): WNHNN, SYGVQD (reference sequence). As DNA, the CDR3 is TGCGCCAGCAGTGAAGGGGGCCAAGAGACCCAGTACTTC. This encodes CASSEGGQETQYF.

A note on this clonotype: Germline is not matched at one junction end, which may reflect a read error. The rearrangement uses TRBV5-1 and TRBJ2-6, with D possibly being TRBD1 (7 bases). Germline V gene data show CDR1 as SGHRS and CDR2 as YFSETQ. This CDR3 comprises 16 residues. The CDR3: CASSAGQPSGANVPTF. CDR3 bases: TGCGCCAGCAGCGCGGGACAGCCCTCTGGGGCCAACGTCCCGACTTTC.

This clonotype has at least ten counts. This chain joins TRBV12-3 or TRBV12-4 and TRBJ1-2, with D uncertain. The CDR3 has 12 amino acids. V was shortened by 6 bases and J by 4 bases, with 9 bases between the two germline ends. The CDR3 loop reads CASSLNSYGYTF. CDR3 nucleotide sequence: TGTGCCAGCAGCTTAAACAGCTATGGCTACACCTTC.

This clonotype has a handful of counts. The rearrangement uses TRBV18 and TRBJ1-2; D uncertain. The V gene's germline CDR1 is KGHSH and CDR2 LQKENI. Trimming left V 2 bases short and J 10 bases short, with 11 bases between. The CDR3 covers 12 residues. Written as DNA, the CDR3 is TGTGCCAGCTCACCAGGGATGGAGGACTACACCTTC. It specifies CASSPGMEDYTF.

The chain recombines TRBV5-1 with TRBJ2-6; D ambiguous. The length of the CDR3 is 14 residues. Germline V gives CDR1 SGHRS, CDR2 YFSETQ. V gave up 4 bases and J gave up 0 bases, with 5 bases separating them. The CDR3 loop reads CASSEYSGANVLTF. The CDR3 nucleotides read TGCGCCAGCAGCGAGTACTCTGGGGCCAACGTCCTGACTTTC.

There are many counts of this clonotype. V and J are TRBV25-1 and TRBJ1-2, with 8 nucleotides matching TRBD1. The trim removed 4 bases at V and 7 bases at J, leaving 11 bases unmatched. Germline V gives CDR1 MGHDK, CDR2 SYGVNS. The length of the CDR3 is 15 residues. CDR3 DNA sequence: TGTGCCAGCAGTGCTACCCTAGGACAGGGAGGTGGCTACACCTTC. This sequence encodes CASSATLGQGGGYTF.

J is TRBJ1-2 and V is TRBV5-1; D is undetermined. The germline V gene encodes CDR1 SGHRS and CDR2 YFSETQ. V gave up 0 bases and J gave up 5 bases, with 17 bases separating them. The CDR3 is 16 residues long. CDR3 protein: CASSLDSSRSPYGYTF. CDR3 sequence (DNA): TGCGCCAGCAGCTTGGATTCGTCGAGGAGTCCTTATGGCTACACCTTC. Supplemented by reference TRBV5-1 and TRBJ1-2, the full variable domain reads KAGVTQTPRYLIKTRGQQVTLSCSPISGHRSVSWYQQTPGQGLQFLFEYFSETQRNKGNFPGRFSGRQFSNSRSEMNVSTLELGDSALYLCASSLDSSRSPYGYTFGSGTRLTVV.

This clonotype was seen only once. V gene TRBV7-2 combines with J gene TRBJ2-7; a weak D match, TRBD2 (5 bases). The CDR3 has 14 residues. V dropped 3 bases and J dropped 5 bases, with 14 bases sitting between them. The germline V gene has CDR1 SGHTA and CDR2 FQGNSA. Here the CDR3 reads CASSLVRPGDEQYF. The CDR3 coding sequence is TGTGCCAGCAGCTTGGTGCGGCCCGGGGACGAGCAGTACTTC.

This clonotype has more than one count but fewer than ten. The chain uses TRBV10-3 and TRBJ2-2; no reliable D call. This CDR3 contains 13 residues. Trimming left V 4 bases short and J 4 bases short, with 7 bases between. Germline CDR1 ENHRY, CDR2 SYGVKD. This CDR3 is CAISGDTTGELFF. The CDR3 coding sequence is TGTGCCATCAGTGGTGACACCACCGGGGAGCTGTTTTTT.

About this clonotype: This clone may be a read error of a much larger clone one base away. This chain uses TRBV20-1 with TRBJ2-1; D remains unclear. Germline lookup yields CDR1 DFQATT and CDR2 SNEGSKA (reference sequence). Trimming stripped 0 bases from V and 6 bases from J, with 3 bases between. This CDR3 is 11 amino acids long. The CDR3 protein is CSARDPNEQFF. The CDR3 bases are TGCAGTGCTAGAGACCCCAATGAGCAGTTCTTC.

This clonotype was seen a handful of times. The chain joins TRBV7-8 to TRBJ2-1; the D is unclear. The length of the CDR3 is 12 residues. The ends were cut back, 4 bases at V and 7 bases at J, with 8 bases in the middle. CDR1 is SGHVS and CDR2 is FQNEAQ in the germline V gene. The CDR3: CASSSLINEQFF. DNA of the CDR3: TGTGCCAGCAGCTCCTTGATTAATGAGCAGTTCTTC.

This rearrangement joins TRBV2 to TRBJ1-2; 8 positions agree with TRBD1. This CDR3 is 15 amino acids long. With V trimmed by 6 bases and J by 4 bases, 10 bases remained unmatched. CDR1 is SNHLY and CDR2 is FYNNEI in the germline V gene. The CDR3 here is CASSPPGQASYGYTF. The DNA for the CDR3 is TGTGCCAGCAGCCCTCCGGGACAGGCATCCTATGGCTACACCTTC.